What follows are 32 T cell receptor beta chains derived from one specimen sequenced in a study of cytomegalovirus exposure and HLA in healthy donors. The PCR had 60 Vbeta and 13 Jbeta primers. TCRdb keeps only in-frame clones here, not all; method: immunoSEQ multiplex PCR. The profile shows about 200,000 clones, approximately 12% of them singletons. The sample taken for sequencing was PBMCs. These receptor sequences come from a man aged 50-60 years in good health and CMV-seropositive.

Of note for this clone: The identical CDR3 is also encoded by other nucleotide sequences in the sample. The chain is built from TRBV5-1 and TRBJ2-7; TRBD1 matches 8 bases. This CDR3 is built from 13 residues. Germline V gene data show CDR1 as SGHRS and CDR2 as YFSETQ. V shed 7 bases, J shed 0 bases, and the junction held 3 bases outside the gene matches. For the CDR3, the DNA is TGCGCCAGCCGACAGGGGTCCTCCTACGAGCAGTACTTC. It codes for CASRQGSSYEQYF.

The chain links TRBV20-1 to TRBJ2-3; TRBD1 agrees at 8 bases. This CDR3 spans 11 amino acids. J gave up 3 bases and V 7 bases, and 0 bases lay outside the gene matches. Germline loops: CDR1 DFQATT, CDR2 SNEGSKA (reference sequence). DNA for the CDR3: TGCAGTGGACAGGGGACAGATACGCAGTATTTT. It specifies CSGQGTDTQYF.

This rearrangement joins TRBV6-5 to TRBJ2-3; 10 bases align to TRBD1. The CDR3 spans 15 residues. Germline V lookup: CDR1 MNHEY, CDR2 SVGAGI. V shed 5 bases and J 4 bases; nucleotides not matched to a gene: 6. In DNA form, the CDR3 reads TGTGCCAGCAGTCCCGGGACAGGGGCGGCAGATACGCAGTATTTT. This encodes CASSPGTGAADTQYF.

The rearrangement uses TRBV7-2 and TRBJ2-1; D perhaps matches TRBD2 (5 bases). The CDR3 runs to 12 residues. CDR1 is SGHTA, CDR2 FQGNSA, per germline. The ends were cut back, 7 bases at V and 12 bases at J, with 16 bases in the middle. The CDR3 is CASTDSPPGQFF. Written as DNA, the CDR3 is TGTGCCAGCACGGACTCCCCCCCCGGGCAGTTCTTC.

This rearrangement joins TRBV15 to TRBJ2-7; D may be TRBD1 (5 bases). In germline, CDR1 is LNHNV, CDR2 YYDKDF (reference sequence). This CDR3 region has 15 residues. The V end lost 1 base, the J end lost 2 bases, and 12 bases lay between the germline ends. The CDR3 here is CATSRVQGNPYEQYF. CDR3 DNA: TGTGCCACCAGCAGAGTTCAGGGAAACCCCTACGAGCAGTACTTC.

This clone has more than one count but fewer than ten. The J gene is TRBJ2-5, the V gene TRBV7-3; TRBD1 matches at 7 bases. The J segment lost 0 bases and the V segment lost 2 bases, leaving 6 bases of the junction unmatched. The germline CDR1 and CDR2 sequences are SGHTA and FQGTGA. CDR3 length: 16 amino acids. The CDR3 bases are TGTGCCAGCAGCTTAGGGCCCGGGACAGACCAAGAGACCCAGTACTTC. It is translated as CASSLGPGTDQETQYF.

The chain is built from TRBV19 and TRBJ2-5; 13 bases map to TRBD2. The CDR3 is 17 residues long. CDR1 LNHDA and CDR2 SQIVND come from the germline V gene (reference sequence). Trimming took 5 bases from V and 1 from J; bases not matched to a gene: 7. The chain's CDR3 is CASSSSGLAGAQETQYF. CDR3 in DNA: TGTGCCAGTAGTTCCTCCGGACTAGCGGGGGCCCAAGAGACCCAGTACTTC. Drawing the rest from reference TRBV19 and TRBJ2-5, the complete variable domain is DGGITQSPKYLFRKEGQNVTLSCEQNLNHDAMYWYRQDPGQGLRLIYYSQIVNDFQKGDIAEGYSVSREKKESFPLTVTSAQKNPTAFYLCASSSSGLAGAQETQYFGPGTRLLVL.

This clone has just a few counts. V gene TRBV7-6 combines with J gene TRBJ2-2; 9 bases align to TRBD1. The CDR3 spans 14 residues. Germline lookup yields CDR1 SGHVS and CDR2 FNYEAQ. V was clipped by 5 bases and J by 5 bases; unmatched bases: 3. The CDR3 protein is CASSGDRETGELFF. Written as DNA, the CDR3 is TGTGCCAGCAGCGGGGACAGGGAAACCGGGGAGCTGTTTTTT.

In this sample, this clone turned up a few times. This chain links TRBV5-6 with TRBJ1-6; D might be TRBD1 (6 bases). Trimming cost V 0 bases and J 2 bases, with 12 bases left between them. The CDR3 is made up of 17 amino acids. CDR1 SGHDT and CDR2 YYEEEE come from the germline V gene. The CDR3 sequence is CASSLEGRTAYNSPLHF. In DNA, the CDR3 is TGTGCCAGCAGCTTGGAAGGTCGGACAGCCTATAATTCACCCCTCCACTTT. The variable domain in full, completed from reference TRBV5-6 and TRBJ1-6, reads DAGVTQSPTHLIKTRGQQVTLRCSPKSGHDTVSWYQQALGQGPQFIFQYYEEEERQRGNFPDRFSGHQFPNYSSELNVNALLLGDSALYLCASSLEGRTAYNSPLHFGNGTRLTVT.

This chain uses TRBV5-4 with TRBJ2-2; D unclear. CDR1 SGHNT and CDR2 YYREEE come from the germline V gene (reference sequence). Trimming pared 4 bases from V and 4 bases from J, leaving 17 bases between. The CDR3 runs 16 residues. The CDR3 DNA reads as TGTGCCAGCAGCCGAGGTCCGAGCTTGTCCACCGGGGAGCTGTTTTTT. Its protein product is CASSRGPSLSTGELFF.

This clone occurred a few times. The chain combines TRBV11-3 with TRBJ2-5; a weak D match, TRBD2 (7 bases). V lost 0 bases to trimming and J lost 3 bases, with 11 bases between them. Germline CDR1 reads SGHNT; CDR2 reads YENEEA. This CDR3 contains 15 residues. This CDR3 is CASSLDTGTKETQYF. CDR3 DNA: TGTGCCAGCAGCTTAGATACAGGGACTAAAGAGACCCAGTACTTC.

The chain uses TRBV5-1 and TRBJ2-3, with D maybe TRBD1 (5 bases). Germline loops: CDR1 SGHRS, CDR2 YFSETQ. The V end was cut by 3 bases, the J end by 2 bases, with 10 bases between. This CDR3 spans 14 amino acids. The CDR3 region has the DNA TGCGCCAGCAGCTGGAAGGGGCCCACAGATACGCAGTATTTT. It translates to CASSWKGPTDTQYF.

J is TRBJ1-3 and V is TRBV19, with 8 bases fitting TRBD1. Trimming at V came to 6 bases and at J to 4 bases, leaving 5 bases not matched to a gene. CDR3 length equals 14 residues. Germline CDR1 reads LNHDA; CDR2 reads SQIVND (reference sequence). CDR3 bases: TGTGCCAGTAGCCCGACAGGGGACGGAAACACCATATATTTT. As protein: CASSPTGDGNTIYF.

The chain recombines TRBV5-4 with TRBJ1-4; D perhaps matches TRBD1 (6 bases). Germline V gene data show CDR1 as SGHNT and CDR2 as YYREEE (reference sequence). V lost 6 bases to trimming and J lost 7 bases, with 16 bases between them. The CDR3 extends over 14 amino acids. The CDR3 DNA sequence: TGTGCCAGCAAGTCGTCAGGGGTGGGTGAAAAACTGTTTTTT. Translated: CASKSSGVGEKLFF.

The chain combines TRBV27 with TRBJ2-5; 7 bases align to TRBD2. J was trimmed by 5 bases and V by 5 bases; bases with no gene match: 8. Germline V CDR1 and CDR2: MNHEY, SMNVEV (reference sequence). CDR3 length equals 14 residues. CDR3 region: CASSPGLNRETQYF. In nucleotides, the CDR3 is TGTGCCAGCAGTCCGGGACTAAACAGGGAGACCCAGTACTTC.

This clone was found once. CDR3 amino acids: CASSLDDWGDYTEAFF. In nucleotides, the CDR3 is TGCGCCAGCAGCTTGGACGATTGGGGCGATTACACTGAAGCTTTCTTT. The chain is built from TRBV5-1 and TRBJ1-1; perhaps TRBD1 as D (5 bases). Per germline, CDR1 SGHRS and CDR2 YFSETQ. Trimming took off 0 bases at V and 3 bases at J, with 15 bases between the two ends. The length of the CDR3 is 16 residues. The entire variable domain, with the rest obtained from reference TRBV5-1 and TRBJ1-1, is as follows: KAGVTQTPRYLIKTRGQQVTLSCSPISGHRSVSWYQQTPGQGLQFLFEYFSETQRNKGNFPGRFSGRQFSNSRSEMNVSTLELGDSALYLCASSLDDWGDYTEAFFGQGTRLTVV.

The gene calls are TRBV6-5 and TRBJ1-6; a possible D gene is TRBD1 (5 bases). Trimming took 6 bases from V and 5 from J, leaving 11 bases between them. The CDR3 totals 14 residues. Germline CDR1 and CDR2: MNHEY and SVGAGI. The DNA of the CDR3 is TGTGCCAGCAGATATCAGGGAAATAATTCACCCCTCCACTTT. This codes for CASRYQGNNSPLHF.

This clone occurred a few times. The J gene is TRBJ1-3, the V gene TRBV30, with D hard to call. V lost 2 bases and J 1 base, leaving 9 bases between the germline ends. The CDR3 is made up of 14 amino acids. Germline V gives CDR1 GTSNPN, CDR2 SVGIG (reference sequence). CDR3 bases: TGTGCCTGGAGTATCTCCTCGTCTGGAAACACCATATATTTT. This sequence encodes CAWSISSSGNTIYF. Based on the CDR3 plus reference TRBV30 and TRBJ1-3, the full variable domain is SQTIHQWPATLVQPVGSPLSLECTVEGTSNPNLYWYRQAAGRGLQLLFYSVGIGQISSEVPQNLSASRPQDRQFILSSKKLLLSDSGFYLCAWSISSSGNTIYFGEGSWLTVV.

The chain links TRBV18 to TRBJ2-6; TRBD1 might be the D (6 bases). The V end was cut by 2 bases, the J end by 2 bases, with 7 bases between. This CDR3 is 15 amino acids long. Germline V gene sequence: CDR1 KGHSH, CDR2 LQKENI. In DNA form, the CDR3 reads TGTGCCAGCTCACCAAACAGGGCTGGGGCCAACGTCCTGACTTTC. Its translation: CASSPNRAGANVLTF.

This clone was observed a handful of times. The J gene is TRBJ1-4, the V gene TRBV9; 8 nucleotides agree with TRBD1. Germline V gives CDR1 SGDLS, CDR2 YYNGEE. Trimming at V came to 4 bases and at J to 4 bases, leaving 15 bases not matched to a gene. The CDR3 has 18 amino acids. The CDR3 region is CASSNRGQGIGVNEKLFF. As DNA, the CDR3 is TGTGCCAGCAGCAACCGTGGACAGGGAATAGGCGTTAATGAAAAACTGTTTTTT.

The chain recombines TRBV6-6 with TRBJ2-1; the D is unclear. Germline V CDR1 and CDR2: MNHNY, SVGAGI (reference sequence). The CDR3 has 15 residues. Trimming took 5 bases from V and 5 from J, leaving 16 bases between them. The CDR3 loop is CASSPSVGGHNEQFF. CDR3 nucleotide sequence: TGTGCCAGCAGTCCCTCGGTCGGCGGCCACAATGAGCAGTTCTTC.

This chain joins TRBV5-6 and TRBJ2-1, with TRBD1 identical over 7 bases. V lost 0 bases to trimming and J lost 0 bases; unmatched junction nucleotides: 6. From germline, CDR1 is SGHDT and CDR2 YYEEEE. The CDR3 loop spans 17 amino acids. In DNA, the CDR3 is TGTGCCAGCAGCTTGGCACTCACAGGGGTCTCCTACAATGAGCAGTTCTTC. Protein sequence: CASSLALTGVSYNEQFF.

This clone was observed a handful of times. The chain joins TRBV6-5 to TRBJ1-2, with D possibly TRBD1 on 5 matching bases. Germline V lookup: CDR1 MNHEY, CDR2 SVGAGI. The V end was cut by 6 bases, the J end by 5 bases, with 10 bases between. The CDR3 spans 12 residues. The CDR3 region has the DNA TGTGCCAGCAGGGACACTGTGTATGGCTACACCTTC. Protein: CASRDTVYGYTF.

CDR3: CASSWGQYNEQFF. CDR3 nucleotide sequence: TGTGCCAGCAGTTGGGGACAGTACAATGAGCAGTTCTTC. The chain is built from TRBV2 and TRBJ2-1, with 7 positions matching TRBD1. This CDR3 is 13 amino acids long. Trimming removed 5 bases from V and 4 bases from J; junction bases left unmatched: 2. Germline V gene data show CDR1 as SNHLY and CDR2 as FYNNEI.

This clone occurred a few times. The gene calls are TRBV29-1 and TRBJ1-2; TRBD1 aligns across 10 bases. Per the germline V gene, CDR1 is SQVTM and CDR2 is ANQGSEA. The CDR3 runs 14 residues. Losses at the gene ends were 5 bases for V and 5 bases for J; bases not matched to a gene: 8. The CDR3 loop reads CSVLTGGAGYGYTF. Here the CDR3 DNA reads TGCAGCGTTTTGACAGGGGGCGCGGGGTATGGCTACACCTTC.

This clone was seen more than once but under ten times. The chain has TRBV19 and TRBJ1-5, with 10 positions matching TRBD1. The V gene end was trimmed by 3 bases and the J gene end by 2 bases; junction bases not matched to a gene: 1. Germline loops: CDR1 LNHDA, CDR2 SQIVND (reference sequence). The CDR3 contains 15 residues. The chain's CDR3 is CASSIGQGGNQPQHF. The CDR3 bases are TGTGCCAGTAGTATCGGACAGGGGGGCAATCAGCCCCAGCATTTT.

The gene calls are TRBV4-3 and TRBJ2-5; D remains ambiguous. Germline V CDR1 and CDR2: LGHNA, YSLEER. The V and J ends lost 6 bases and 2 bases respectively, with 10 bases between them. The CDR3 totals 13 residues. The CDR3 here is CASSLDLQETQYF. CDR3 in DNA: TGCGCCAGCAGTCTTGACTTACAAGAGACCCAGTACTTC.

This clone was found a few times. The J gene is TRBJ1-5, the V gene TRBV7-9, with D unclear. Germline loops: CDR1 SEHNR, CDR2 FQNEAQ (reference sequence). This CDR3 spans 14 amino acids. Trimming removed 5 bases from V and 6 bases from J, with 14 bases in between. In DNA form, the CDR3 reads TGTGCCAGCAGCCCGGGAGGATTTGGTCAGCCCCAGCATTTT. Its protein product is CASSPGGFGQPQHF. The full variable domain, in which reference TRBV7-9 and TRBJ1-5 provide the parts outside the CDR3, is DTGVSQNPRHKITKRGQNVTFRCDPISEHNRLYWYRQTLGQGPEFLTYFQNEAQLEKSRLLSDRFSAERPKGSFSTLEIQRTEQGDSAMYLCASSPGGFGQPQHFGDGTRLSIL.

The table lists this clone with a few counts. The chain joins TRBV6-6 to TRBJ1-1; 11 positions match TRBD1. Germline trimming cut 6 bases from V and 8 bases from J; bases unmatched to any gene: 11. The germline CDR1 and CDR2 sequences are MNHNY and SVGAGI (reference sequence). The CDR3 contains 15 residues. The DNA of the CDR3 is TGTGCCAGCAGCCCCCGGGACAGGGGGGGTGCCGAAGCTTTCTTT. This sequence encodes CASSPRDRGGAEAFF.

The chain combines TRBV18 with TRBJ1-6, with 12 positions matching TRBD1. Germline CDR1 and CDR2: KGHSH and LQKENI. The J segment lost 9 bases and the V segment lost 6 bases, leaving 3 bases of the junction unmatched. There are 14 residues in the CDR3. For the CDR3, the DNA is TGTGCCAGCTCCCGGGACAGGGGGCCTTCACCCCTCCACTTT. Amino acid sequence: CASSRDRGPSPLHF.

The CDR3 spells CASSSRQGSNYGYTF. The CDR3 region has the DNA TGTGCCAGCAGCTCCCGACAGGGATCTAACTATGGCTACACCTTC. The gene calls are TRBV7-2 and TRBJ1-2, with 7 bases aligning to TRBD1. Unmatched junction bases numbered 5, after V lost 4 bases and J lost 0 bases. The CDR3 sequence is 15 residues long. Germline CDR1 is SGHTA and CDR2 is FQGNSA.

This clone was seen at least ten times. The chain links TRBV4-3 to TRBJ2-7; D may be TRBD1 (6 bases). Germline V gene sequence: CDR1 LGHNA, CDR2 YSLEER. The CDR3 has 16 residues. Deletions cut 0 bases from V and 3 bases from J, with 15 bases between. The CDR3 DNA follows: TGCGCCAGCAGCCAAGAAGCCGGGACATTAAGCTACGAGCAGTACTTC. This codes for CASSQEAGTLSYEQYF.